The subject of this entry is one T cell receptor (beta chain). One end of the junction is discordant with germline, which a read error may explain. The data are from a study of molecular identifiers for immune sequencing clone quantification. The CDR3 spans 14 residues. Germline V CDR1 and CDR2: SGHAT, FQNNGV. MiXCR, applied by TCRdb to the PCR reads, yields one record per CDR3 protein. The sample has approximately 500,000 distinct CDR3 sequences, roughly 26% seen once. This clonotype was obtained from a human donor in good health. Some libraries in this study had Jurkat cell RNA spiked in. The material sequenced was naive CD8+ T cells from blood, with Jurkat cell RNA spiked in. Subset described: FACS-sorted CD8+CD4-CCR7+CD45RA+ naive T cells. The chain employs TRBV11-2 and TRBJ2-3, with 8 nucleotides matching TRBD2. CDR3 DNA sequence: TGTGCCCGCCGCCGGGAGGGGGGCACAGCTACGCAGTATTTT. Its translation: CARRREGGTATQYF.